This paragraph covers one T cell receptor beta chain sequence. What it binds is unknown. These data are taken from a study of shared clonotypes between healthy human individuals. Using immunoSEQ multiplex PCR, the repertoire was profiled, and TCRdb retains in-frame clones only, with some absent. Of around 550,000 clones in the sample, about 95% were seen once. It was CD45RO-negative cells, positively selected for CCR7, that made up naive CD8 cells, with terminally differentiated effector memory CD45RA+ cells excluded. Germline assignment: CDR1 LNHDA and CDR2 SQIVND (reference sequence). Trimming pared 4 bases from V and 6 bases from J, leaving 22 bases between. The CDR3 is 17 amino acids. Study-level results: In general, naive subsets displayed greater estimated richness than memory subsets did.

The source of this sequence is a woman in her thirties in good health. This sequence joins TRBV19 and TRBJ1-5; TRBD1 might be the D (6 bases). Source material: naive CD8+ T cells sorted from blood. In DNA, the CDR3 is TGTGCCAGTAGTAGGTCTAGTCAAACAGGGTTCAGTCAGCCCCAGCATTTT. Protein sequence: CASSRSSQTGFSQPQHF.